The T cell receptor beta chain under discussion was sequenced for a study of blood T cell repertoires in COVID-19. Study-level background: Samples representing acute and convalescent COVID-19 were sourced from the United States, Italy and Spain. PBMCs, B-cell-depleted T cells, or T cells were the source of the cDNA or gDNA that made up the material.

Profiled with immunoSEQ multiplex PCR; TCRdb holds only in-frame clones, not every one. The table lists roughly 130,000 clones, about four fifths of them singletons. Participants had their cohort set by participant-reported clinical history. Symptom resolution, clearance, or two negative PCRs marked donors in Cohort 3 as recovered. Germline CDR1 LGHDT, CDR2 YNNKEL (reference sequence). The CDR3 contains 17 residues. V gave up 4 bases and J gave up 2 bases; unmatched junction bases: 10. The sample taken for sequencing was PBMCs or T cells enriched from blood (not recorded which). The receptor was derived from a man aged 50-59 years who had recovered from COVID-19. The chain couples TRBV3-1 (or the pseudogene TRBV3-2) to TRBJ2-1, with 8 nucleotides matching TRBD1. For the CDR3, the DNA is TGTGCCAGCAGCCGAACTGACAGGGGTAGGCCCTACAATGAGCAGTTCTTC. Amino acid sequence: CASSRTDRGRPYNEQFF.